This T cell receptor (beta chain) comes out of a study of T cell responses to AZD1222 COVID-19 vaccine. Some clones are missing from TCRdb's copy, which holds only in-frame ones; the method was immunoSEQ multiplex PCR. The table has 120,000 or so clones, about 90% seen once; the top ten hold roughly 10%. The CDR3 is 15 amino acids. Germline loops: CDR1 LNHDA, CDR2 SQIVND (reference sequence). V lost 7 bases, J lost 0 bases, and 4 bases stayed unmatched. The chain couples TRBV19 to TRBJ2-1; TRBD2 matches 9 bases. Source: peripheral blood, taken on day 0 of AZD1222 vaccination. This sequence originates from an adult in good health. This CDR3 is CASTRAGGSYNEQFF. The DNA of the CDR3 is TGTGCCAGTACCCGAGCGGGGGGCTCCTACAATGAGCAGTTCTTC. Filled out from reference TRBV19 and TRBJ2-1, the complete variable domain reads DGGITQSPKYLFRKEGQNVTLSCEQNLNHDAMYWYRQDPGQGLRLIYYSQIVNDFQKGDIAEGYSVSREKKESFPLTVTSAQKNPTAFYLCASTRAGGSYNEQFFGPGTRLTVL.